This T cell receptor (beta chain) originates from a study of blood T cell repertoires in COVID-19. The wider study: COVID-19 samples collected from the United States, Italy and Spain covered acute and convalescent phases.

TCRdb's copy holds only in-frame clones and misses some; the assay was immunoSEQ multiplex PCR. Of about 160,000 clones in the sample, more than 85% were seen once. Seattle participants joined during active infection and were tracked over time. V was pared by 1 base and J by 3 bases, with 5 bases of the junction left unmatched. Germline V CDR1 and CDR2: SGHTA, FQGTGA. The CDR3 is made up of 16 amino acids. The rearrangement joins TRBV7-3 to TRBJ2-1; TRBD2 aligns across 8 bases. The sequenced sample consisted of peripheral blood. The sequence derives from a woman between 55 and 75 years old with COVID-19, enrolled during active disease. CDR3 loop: CASSLNGGDYYNEQFF. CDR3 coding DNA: TGTGCCAGCAGCTTAAACGGGGGGGATTACTACAATGAGCAGTTCTTC.